A selection of T cell receptor beta chains follows, all from one sample in a study of shared clonotypes between healthy human individuals. This table comes from immunoSEQ multiplex PCR, and its TCRdb copy is limited to in-frame clones, with some not included. Here the sample spans about 490,000 clones, around 80% being singletons. Source material: PBMCs. These TCRs come from a woman aged 40 to 49 in good health. Some clones in this sample may be carry-over from other donors' samples. The CDR3 runs from the conserved cysteine through the conserved F or W.

TRBV28,TRBJ1-3,CASSPSLNTIYF
TRBV4-2,TRBJ1-1,CASSQGITGAEAFF
TRBV30,TRBJ1-1,CACQIQNTEAFF
TRBV9,TRBJ2-7,CASSVGLVGRAYSYEQYF
TRBV10-3,TRBJ2-7,CAISARTSGTVRYLDEQYF
TRBV12-5,TRBJ2-2,CASGLSPKQGGSGATNTGELFF
TRBV10-2,TRBJ1-4,CASSRSGKLFF
TRBV5-1,TRBJ2-5,CASSHGNRQGVGETQYF
TRBV4-2,TRBJ2-1,CASSHASGGTYNEQFF
TRBV6-1,TRBJ2-1,CASSEVLGGSYNEQFF
TRBV30,TRBJ2-5,CAWSALSNLGSQYF
TRBV5-1,TRBJ2-7,CASSFSANTGYEQYF
TRBV30,TRBJ2-5,CAWTTGQPQETQYF
TRBV19,TRBJ2-1,CASSATLGEQFF
TRBV5-8,TRBJ2-5,CASSLAGREETQYF
TRBV7-2,TRBJ1-1,CASSPPPGGDTEAFF
TRBV2,TRBJ2-7,CASMGAGTSGRGYEQYF
TRBV11-2,TRBJ2-5,CASSRTGGVETQYF